This T cell receptor beta chain was identified during a study of technical replicates of blood from several donors. Germline CDR1 reads GTSNPN; CDR2 reads SVGIG (reference sequence). The CDR3 loop spans 13 amino acids. V lost 7 bases to trimming and J lost 4 bases; unmatched junction nucleotides: 5. The repertoire was sequenced with immunoSEQ multiplex PCR; TCRdb's copy has only in-frame clones and lacks some. The sample yields over 8,000 clones, roughly 90% seen once. Sequenced input: PBMCs. The gene calls are TRBV30 and TRBJ1-5; 9 nucleotides agree with TRBD1. The sequence derives from a human donor in good health. The CDR3 here is CALDRGRNQPQHF. The CDR3 nucleotides read TGTGCCTTGGACAGGGGAAGAAATCAGCCCCAGCATTTT. The full variable domain, completed using reference TRBV30 and TRBJ1-5, is SQTIHQWPATLVQPVGSPLSLECTVEGTSNPNLYWYRQAAGRGLQLLFYSVGIGQISSEVPQNLSASRPQDRQFILSSKKLLLSDSGFYLCALDRGRNQPQHFGDGTRLSIL.